The 18 T cell receptor beta chains below were found in one sample sequenced in a study of preoperative IRX-2 immunotherapy in early breast cancer (dated by TCRdb to 2018 to 2020). Library preparation used the immunoSEQ multiplex PCR assay. TCRdb re-hosts the immuneACCESS table, in-frame sequences only. Its copies lack some clones; in the studies checked, an unresolved V gene accounts for under half of them, and the cause for the rest is not known. Recorded for this sample are fewer than 25,000 clones; 85% to 90% of them occurred a single time. Of the sample, 28% is held by the ten largest clones. The treatment or condition label, read with the paper, signifies: preoperative locoregional IRX-2 cytokine immunotherapy. The source was tumor tissue, collected after IRX-2 immunotherapy. These receptors were collected from a human donor with breast cancer.

This sequence joins TRBV5-4 and TRBJ2-3; D is uncertain. CDR3 length: 17 residues. V was cut by 3 bases and J by 3 bases, with 20 bases left in between. Germline V gene sequence: CDR1 SGHNT, CDR2 YYREEE (reference sequence). The CDR3 spells CASSSTPGRRGTDTQYF. The DNA for the CDR3 is TGTGCCAGCAGCTCGACCCCCGGGCGCCGTGGGACAGATACGCAGTATTTT.

The rearrangement joins TRBV11-3 to TRBJ2-5, with 7 nucleotides matching TRBD1. Unmatched junction bases numbered 9, after V lost 6 bases and J lost 5 bases. This CDR3 contains 14 residues. Germline V gene lookup returns CDR1 SGHNT and CDR2 YENEEA. The CDR3 DNA sequence: TGTGCCAGCAGTGTACAGGGGTCTCGGGAGACCCAGTACTTC. Protein: CASSVQGSRETQYF.

The chain joins TRBV6-6 to TRBJ1-1, with a weak D call TRBD1 (5 bases). Germline CDR1 MNHNY, CDR2 SVGAGI (reference sequence). Trimming stripped 2 bases from V and 6 bases from J, with 16 bases between. The CDR3 runs to 15 residues. The CDR3: CASSYRGRGFAEAFF. CDR3 DNA sequence: TGTGCCAGCAGTTACAGAGGGAGGGGTTTCGCTGAAGCTTTCTTT.

The rearrangement links TRBV6-6 to TRBJ2-7; 12 bases match TRBD1. V dropped 5 bases and J dropped 4; count of bases not matched to a gene: 6. The CDR3 runs to 15 residues. Germline V gene sequence: CDR1 MNHNY, CDR2 SVGAGI (reference sequence). CDR3 residues: CASSRGTGGAYEQYF. The CDR3 DNA sequence: TGTGCCAGCAGTAGGGGGACAGGGGGCGCGTACGAGCAGTACTTC.

The V gene is TRBV19, the J gene TRBJ2-5, with D perhaps assigned TRBD1 or TRBD2 (5 bases each). V was cut by 5 bases and J by 2 bases, with 9 bases left in between. The CDR3 loop spans 13 amino acids. The germline V gene encodes CDR1 LNHDA and CDR2 SQIVND (reference sequence). CDR3 residues: CASSPGTQETQYF. CDR3 sequence (DNA): TGTGCCAGTAGTCCAGGGACGCAAGAGACCCAGTACTTC. Filled out from reference TRBV19 and TRBJ2-5, the complete variable domain reads DGGITQSPKYLFRKEGQNVTLSCEQNLNHDAMYWYRQDPGQGLRLIYYSQIVNDFQKGDIAEGYSVSREKKESFPLTVTSAQKNPTAFYLCASSPGTQETQYFGPGTRLLVL.

This clone was picked up one time. The V and J genes are TRBV5-1 and TRBJ2-1; no clear D gene. Germline CDR1 reads SGHRS; CDR2 reads YFSETQ. With 1 base removed from V and 0 bases from J, the gap between germline ends came to 11 bases. This CDR3 comprises 16 residues. DNA for the CDR3: TGCGCCAGCAGCTTGTCATCCGAGAGCTCCTACAATGAGCAGTTCTTC. Translation gives CASSLSSESSYNEQFF. Variable domain in full (rest from reference TRBV5-1 and TRBJ2-1): KAGVTQTPRYLIKTRGQQVTLSCSPISGHRSVSWYQQTPGQGLQFLFEYFSETQRNKGNFPGRFSGRQFSNSRSEMNVSTLELGDSALYLCASSLSSESSYNEQFFGPGTRLTVL.

The rearrangement joins TRBV9 to TRBJ2-7; a possible D gene is TRBD2 (6 bases). From germline, CDR1 is SGDLS and CDR2 YYNGEE. V lost 0 bases and J 5 bases, leaving 18 bases between the germline ends. The CDR3 is 16 amino acids. CDR3: CASSVGTSPGVDEQYF. For the CDR3, the DNA is TGTGCCAGCAGCGTAGGGACATCTCCGGGGGTCGACGAGCAGTACTTC. Complete variable domain (other parts from reference TRBV9 and TRBJ2-7): DSGVTQTPKHLITATGQRVTLRCSPRSGDLSVYWYQQSLDQGLQFLIQYYNGEERAKGNILERFSAQQFPDLHSELNLSSLELGDSALYFCASSVGTSPGVDEQYFGPGTRLTVT.

The chain employs TRBV6-1 and TRBJ2-5; a possible D gene is TRBD1 (6 bases). The CDR3 is 13 residues long. Germline CDR1 and CDR2: MNHNS and SASEGT. V was cut by 5 bases and J by 5 bases, with 12 bases left in between. CDR3 region: CASSPRGGETQYF. CDR3 DNA sequence: TGTGCCAGCAGTCCCAGGGGTGGCGAGACCCAGTACTTC.

This clone showed up just once. V and J are TRBV7-3 and TRBJ2-3; 7 nucleotides agree with TRBD2. CDR3 size: 14 residues. Germline values: CDR1 SGHTA, CDR2 FQGTGA. Trimming at V came to 4 bases and at J to 7 bases, leaving 8 bases not matched to a gene. The CDR3 region is CASSSSGTINTQYF. DNA for the CDR3: TGTGCCAGCAGCTCATCCGGGACTATCAATACGCAGTATTTT.

The table lists this clone with a count of one. V and J are TRBV4-2 and TRBJ2-3, with 11 bases lining up with TRBD2. Germline CDR1 reads LGHNA; CDR2 reads YNFKEQ. The J segment lost 7 bases and the V segment lost 0 bases, leaving 3 bases of the junction unmatched. The CDR3 totals 15 residues. The DNA of the CDR3 is TGTGCCAGCAGCCAAGATACTAGCGGGGGATATACGCAGTATTTT. Its translation is CASSQDTSGGYTQYF.

The chain uses TRBV28 and TRBJ2-3; the D gene is possibly TRBD1 (5 bases). V shed 10 bases and J shed 0 bases, with 20 bases lying between them. The germline V gene has CDR1 MDHEN and CDR2 SYDVKM. This CDR3 comprises 16 residues. CDR3 residues: CATIPLSRASTDTQYF. In nucleotides, the CDR3 is TGTGCCACCATCCCACTAAGCAGGGCCAGCACAGATACGCAGTATTTT.

This clone was recorded once. The chain recombines TRBV7-9 with TRBJ2-3; D remains ambiguous. V dropped 4 bases and J dropped 6 bases, with 8 bases sitting between them. The CDR3 runs to 12 residues. Germline CDR1 is SEHNR and CDR2 is FQNEAQ (reference sequence). CDR3 sequence reads: CASSYLLDTQYF. In DNA, the CDR3 is TGTGCCAGCAGCTACCTTTTGGATACGCAGTATTTT. Full variable domain (rest looked up from reference TRBV7-9 and TRBJ2-3): DTGVSQNPRHKITKRGQNVTFRCDPISEHNRLYWYRQTLGQGPEFLTYFQNEAQLEKSRLLSDRFSAERPKGSFSTLEIQRTEQGDSAMYLCASSYLLDTQYFGPGTRLTVL.

This chain joins TRBV19 and TRBJ1-1; 7 bases agree with TRBD1. The germline CDR1 and CDR2 sequences are LNHDA and SQIVND (reference sequence). Unmatched junction bases numbered 14, after V lost 6 bases and J lost 4 bases. This CDR3 contains 16 residues. The CDR3 nucleotides read TGTGCCAGTAGGACCTTGACAGGGAGAGGGGCCACTGAAGCTTTCTTT. It codes for CASRTLTGRGATEAFF.

This chain uses TRBV7-8 with TRBJ1-3; D gene uncertain. Deletions cut 5 bases from V and 0 bases from J, with 11 bases between. The CDR3 runs to 15 residues. In germline, CDR1 is SGHVS, CDR2 FQNEAQ. DNA for the CDR3: TGTGCCAGCAGCAATCGAGGCCTCTCTGGAAACACCATATATTTT. Translated, it gives CASSNRGLSGNTIYF.

V usage is TRBV10-3 and J usage is TRBJ2-7, with TRBD1 identical over 12 bases. V was clipped by 6 bases and J by 0 bases; unmatched bases: 6. Germline loops: CDR1 ENHRY, CDR2 SYGVKD. The CDR3 consists of 16 residues. CDR3 nucleotide sequence: TGTGCCATCAGCGTACCGGGACAGGGGGCCTCCTACGAGCAGTACTTC. The encoded protein is CAISVPGQGASYEQYF.

This chain connects TRBV15 to TRBJ1-2; no clear D gene. Looked up from germline, CDR1 is LNHNV and CDR2 is YYDKDF (reference sequence). Trimming left V 0 bases short and J 2 bases short, with 10 bases between. This CDR3 is 15 amino acids long. The CDR3 DNA is TGTGCCACCAGCAGAGATCCGGCGGGAAACTATGGCTACACCTTC. Translation gives CATSRDPAGNYGYTF.

V and J are TRBV14 and TRBJ2-7, with D uncertain. Per germline, CDR1 SGHDN and CDR2 FVKESK. This CDR3 spans 13 amino acids. V lost 0 bases, J lost 3 bases, and 6 bases lay in between. This CDR3 reads CASSQDYSYEQYV. The DNA for the CDR3 is TGTGCCAGCAGCCAAGATTACAGCTACGAGCAGTACGTC.

The chain combines TRBV27 with TRBJ2-5, with D perhaps being TRBD1 or TRBD2 (5 bases each). The V and J ends lost 0 bases and 5 bases respectively, with 13 bases between them. The CDR3 totals 15 residues. Germline V gene lookup returns CDR1 MNHEY and CDR2 SMNVEV (reference sequence). CDR3 coding DNA: TGTGCCAGCAGTTTATCAGGCAGGGAGTGGGAGACCCAGTACTTC. It is translated as CASSLSGREWETQYF.